This T cell receptor beta chain was captured by sequencing in a study of Tregs in tolerant kidney transplant recipients. The CDR3 runs to 13 residues. Germline V gene sequence: CDR1 MNHEY, CDR2 SMNVEV (reference sequence). V shed 5 bases and J 2 bases; nucleotides not matched to a gene: 0. In this sample, this clone turned up a few times. As yet, its antigen is unknown. The nonmyeloablative bone marrow transplants came from related graft donors, with transient mixed chimerism. Unstimulated Tregs (CD4+CD25+CD127-) and CD4+CD25- non-Tregs were sorted from PBMCs. General study findings and limits: Nucleotide sequences could not be compared across some patients' samples due to primer changes. Few patients were studied, so findings need validation in larger groups. Tregs expanded with activated donor B cells seemed most donor-specific.

Method: immunoSEQ multiplex PCR; TCRdb's copy keeps in-frame clones and lacks some. Of tens of thousands of clones listed, about 91% are singletons. This TCR was recovered from a human patient who received a combined kidney and bone marrow transplant. These T cells may partly come from the graft donor. The chain has TRBV27 and TRBJ1-3; 7 positions match TRBD1. Sequences were derived from CD4+ T cells from blood (PBMCs), sampled 24 months after the transplant. The CDR3 coding sequence is TGTGCCAGCAGTAGGGGGCCTGGAAACACCATATATTTT. It translates to CASSRGPGNTIYF.